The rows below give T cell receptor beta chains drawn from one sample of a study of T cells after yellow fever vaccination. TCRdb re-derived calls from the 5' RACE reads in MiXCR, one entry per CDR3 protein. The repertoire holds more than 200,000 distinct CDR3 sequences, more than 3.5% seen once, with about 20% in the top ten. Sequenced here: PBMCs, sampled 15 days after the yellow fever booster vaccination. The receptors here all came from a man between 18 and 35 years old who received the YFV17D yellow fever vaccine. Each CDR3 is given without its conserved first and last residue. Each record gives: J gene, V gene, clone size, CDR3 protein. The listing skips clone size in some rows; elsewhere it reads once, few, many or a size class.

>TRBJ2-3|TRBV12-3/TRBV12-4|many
ASGDGGGKDTQY
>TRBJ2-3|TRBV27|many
ASSAGLADLITDTQY
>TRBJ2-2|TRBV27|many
ASSLLTGELF
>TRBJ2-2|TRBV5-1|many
ASKGALNTGELF
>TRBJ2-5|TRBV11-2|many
ASRRTSGGVPGWETQY
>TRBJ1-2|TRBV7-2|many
ASSPQADRRNYYGYT
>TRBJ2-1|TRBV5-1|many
ASRQLAGEKDEQF
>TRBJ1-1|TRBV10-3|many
AISETGGPGAF
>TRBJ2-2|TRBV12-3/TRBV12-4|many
ASSLSGGLTGELF
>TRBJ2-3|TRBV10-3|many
AIGPPAPDTQY
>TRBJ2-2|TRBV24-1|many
ATSDWTNTGELF
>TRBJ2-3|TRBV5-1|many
ASSPNQGTDTQY
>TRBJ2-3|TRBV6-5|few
ASSYSGLDTDTQY
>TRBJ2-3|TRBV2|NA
ASSTTGVGTDTQY
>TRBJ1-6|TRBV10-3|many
ATFDYGSYNSPLH
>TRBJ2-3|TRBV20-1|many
SDTETSTDTQY
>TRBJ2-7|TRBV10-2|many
ASSLDREYEQY
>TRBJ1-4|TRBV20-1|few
SARGQGLATNEKLF
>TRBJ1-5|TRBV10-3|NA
AISGGTGRGNQPQH
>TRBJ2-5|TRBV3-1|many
ASSQEGRRETQY
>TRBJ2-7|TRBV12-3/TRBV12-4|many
ASSLTGAYEQY
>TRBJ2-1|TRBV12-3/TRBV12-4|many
ASTPPPLAGYNEQF
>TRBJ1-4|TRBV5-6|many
ASSLLVNEKLF
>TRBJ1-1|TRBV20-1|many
SAADRGNTEAF
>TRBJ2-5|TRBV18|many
ASSPPRQKETQY
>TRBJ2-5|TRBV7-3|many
ASSPRRGETQY
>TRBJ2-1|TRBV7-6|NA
ASSSPGTGGRDEQF
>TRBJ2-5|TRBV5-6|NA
ASSWGTGLKTQY
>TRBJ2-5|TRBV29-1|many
SVDGLEGETQY
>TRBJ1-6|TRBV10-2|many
ASSTGMTPLH
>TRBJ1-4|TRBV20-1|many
RDQGENNEKLF
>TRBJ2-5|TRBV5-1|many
ASSGEADQETQY